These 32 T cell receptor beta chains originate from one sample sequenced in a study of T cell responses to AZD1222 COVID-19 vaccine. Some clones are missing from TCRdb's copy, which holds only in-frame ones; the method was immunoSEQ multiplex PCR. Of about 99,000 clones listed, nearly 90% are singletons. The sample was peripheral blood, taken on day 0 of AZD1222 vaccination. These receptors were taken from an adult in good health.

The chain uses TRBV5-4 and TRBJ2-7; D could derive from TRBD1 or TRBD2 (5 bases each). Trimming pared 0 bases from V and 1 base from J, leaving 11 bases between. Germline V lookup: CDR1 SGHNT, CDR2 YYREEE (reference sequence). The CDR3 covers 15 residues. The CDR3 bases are TGTGCCAGCAGCTTGGGGCAGGGCGGGTCCTACGAGCAGTACTTC. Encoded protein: CASSLGQGGSYEQYF.

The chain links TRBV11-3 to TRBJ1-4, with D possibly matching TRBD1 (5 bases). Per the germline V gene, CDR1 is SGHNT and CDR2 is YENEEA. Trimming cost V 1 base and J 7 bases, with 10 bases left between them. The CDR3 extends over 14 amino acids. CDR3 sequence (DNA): TGTGCCAGCAGCTTAGCAGGGCAGGCTGAAAAACTGTTTTTT. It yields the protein CASSLAGQAEKLFF.

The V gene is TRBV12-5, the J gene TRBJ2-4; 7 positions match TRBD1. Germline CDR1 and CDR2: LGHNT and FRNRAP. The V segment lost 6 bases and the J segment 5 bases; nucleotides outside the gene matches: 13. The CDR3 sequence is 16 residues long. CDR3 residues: CASGAKLGQRENIQYF. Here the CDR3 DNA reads TGTGCTAGTGGCGCAAAGCTGGGACAGAGAGAAAACATTCAGTACTTC.

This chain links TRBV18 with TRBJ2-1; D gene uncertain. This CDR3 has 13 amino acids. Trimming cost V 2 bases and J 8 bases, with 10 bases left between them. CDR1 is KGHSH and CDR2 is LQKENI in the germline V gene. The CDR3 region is CASSPAAWDEQFF. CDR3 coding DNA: TGTGCCAGCTCACCAGCCGCATGGGATGAGCAGTTCTTC.

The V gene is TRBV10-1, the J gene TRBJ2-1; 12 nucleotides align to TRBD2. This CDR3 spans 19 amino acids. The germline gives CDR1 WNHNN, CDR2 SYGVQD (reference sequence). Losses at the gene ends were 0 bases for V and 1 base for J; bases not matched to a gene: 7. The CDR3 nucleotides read TGCGCCAGCAGTGAGTCCCTCTGGACTAGCGGGACTTCCTACAATGAGCAGTTCTTC. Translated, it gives CASSESLWTSGTSYNEQFF.

CDR3 nucleotide sequence: TGTGCCAGCAGTCCACCGGGGACAGGGGGTTATTTGTATGGCTACACCTTC. Encoded protein: CASSPPGTGGYLYGYTF. The rearrangement links TRBV27 to TRBJ1-2; 11 positions match TRBD1. V lost 5 bases and J lost 5; bases outside the gene matches: 13. The CDR3 has 17 residues. Germline V lookup: CDR1 MNHEY, CDR2 SMNVEV (reference sequence).

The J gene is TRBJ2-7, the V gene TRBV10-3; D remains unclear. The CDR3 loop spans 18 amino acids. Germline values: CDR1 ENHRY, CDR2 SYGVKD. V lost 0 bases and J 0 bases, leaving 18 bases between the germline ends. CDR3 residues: CAISESPVQDPASYEQYF. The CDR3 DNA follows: TGTGCCATCAGTGAGTCCCCGGTGCAGGACCCAGCCTCCTACGAGCAGTACTTC.

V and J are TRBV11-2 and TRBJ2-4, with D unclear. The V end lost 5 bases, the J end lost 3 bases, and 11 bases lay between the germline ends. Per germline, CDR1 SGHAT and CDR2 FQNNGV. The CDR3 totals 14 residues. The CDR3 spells CASSRGGDKNIQYF. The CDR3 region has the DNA TGTGCCAGCAGCCGCGGTGGAGACAAAAACATTCAGTACTTC.

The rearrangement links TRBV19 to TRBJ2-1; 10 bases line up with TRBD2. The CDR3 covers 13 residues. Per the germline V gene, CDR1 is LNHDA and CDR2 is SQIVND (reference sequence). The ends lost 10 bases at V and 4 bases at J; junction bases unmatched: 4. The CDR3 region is CATALAGYNEQFF. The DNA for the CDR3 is TGTGCCACAGCACTAGCGGGATACAATGAGCAGTTCTTC.

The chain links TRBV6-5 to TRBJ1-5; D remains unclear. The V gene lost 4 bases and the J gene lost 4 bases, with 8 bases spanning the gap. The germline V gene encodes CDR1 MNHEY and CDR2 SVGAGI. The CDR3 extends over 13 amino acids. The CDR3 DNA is TGTGCCAGCAGTTTCTCATTAAATCAGCCCCAGCATTTT. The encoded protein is CASSFSLNQPQHF.

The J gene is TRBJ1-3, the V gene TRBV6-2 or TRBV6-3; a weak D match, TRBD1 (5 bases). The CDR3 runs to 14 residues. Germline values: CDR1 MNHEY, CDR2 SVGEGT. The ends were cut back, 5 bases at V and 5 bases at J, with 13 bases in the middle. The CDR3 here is CASSQGLRRNTIYF. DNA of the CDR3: TGTGCCAGCAGTCAGGGACTTCGCCGAAACACCATATATTTT.

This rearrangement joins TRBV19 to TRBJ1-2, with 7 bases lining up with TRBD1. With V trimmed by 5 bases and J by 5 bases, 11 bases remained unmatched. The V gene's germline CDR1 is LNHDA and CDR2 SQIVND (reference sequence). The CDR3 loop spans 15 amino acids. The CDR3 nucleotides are TGTGCCAGTAGTCCGATTGACAGGGCCAATTATGGCTACACCTTC. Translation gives CASSPIDRANYGYTF.

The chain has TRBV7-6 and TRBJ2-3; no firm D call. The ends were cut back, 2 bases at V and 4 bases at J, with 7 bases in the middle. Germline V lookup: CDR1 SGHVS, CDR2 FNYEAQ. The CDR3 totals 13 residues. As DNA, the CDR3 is TGTGCCAGCAGCTTAATGGAGTCAGATACGCAGTATTTT. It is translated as CASSLMESDTQYF.

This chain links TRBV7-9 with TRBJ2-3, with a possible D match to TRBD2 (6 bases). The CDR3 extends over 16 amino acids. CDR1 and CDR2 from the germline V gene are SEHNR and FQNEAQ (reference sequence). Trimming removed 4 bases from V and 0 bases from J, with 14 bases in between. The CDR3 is CASSSTSSDSTDTQYF. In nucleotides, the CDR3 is TGTGCCAGCAGCTCCACTAGCAGCGATAGCACAGATACGCAGTATTTT.

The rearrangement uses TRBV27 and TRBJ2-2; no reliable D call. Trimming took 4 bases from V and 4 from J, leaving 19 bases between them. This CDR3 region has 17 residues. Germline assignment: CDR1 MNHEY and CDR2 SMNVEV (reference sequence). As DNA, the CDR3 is TGTGCCAGCAGTTCTACCTTCGGCACTAAGACCACCGGGGAGCTGTTTTTT. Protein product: CASSSTFGTKTTGELFF.

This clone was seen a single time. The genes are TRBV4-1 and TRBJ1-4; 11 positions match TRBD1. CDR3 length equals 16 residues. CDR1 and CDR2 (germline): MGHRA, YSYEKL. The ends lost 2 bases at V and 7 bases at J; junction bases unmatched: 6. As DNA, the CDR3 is TGCGCCAGCAGCCAAATTTCCGGGACAGGGGGTGAAAAACTGTTTTTT. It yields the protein CASSQISGTGGEKLFF.

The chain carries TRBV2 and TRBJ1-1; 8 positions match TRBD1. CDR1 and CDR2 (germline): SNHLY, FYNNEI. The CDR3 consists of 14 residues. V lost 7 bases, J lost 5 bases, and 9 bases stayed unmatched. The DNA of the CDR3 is TGTGCCAGCACCTACCAGGGGGCGCGGACTGAAGCTTTCTTT. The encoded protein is CASTYQGARTEAFF.

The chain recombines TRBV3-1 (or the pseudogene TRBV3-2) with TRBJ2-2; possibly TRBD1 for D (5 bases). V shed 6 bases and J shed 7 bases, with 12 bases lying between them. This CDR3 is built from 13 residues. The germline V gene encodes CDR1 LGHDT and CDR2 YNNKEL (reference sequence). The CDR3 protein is CASSAGRGGELFF. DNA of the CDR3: TGTGCCAGCAGTGCAGGGCGTGGCGGGGAGCTGTTTTTT.

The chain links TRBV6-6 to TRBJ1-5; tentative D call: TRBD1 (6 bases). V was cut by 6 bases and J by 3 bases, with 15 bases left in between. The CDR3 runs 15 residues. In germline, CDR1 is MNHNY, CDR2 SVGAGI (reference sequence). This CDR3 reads CASSDKQGLNQPQHF. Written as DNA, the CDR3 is TGTGCCAGCAGCGATAAACAGGGTCTCAATCAGCCCCAGCATTTT.

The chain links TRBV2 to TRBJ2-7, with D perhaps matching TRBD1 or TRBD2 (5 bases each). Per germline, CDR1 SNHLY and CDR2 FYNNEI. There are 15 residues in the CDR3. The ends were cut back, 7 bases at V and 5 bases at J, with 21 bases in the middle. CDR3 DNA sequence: TGTGCCAGCACGGTTGGGTCGGGACCAAGCGACGAGCAGTACTTC. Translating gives CASTVGSGPSDEQYF. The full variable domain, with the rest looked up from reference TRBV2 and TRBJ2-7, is EPEVTQTPSHQVTQMGQEVILRCVPISNHLYFYWYRQILGQKVEFLVSFYNNEISEKSEIFDDQFSVERPDGSNFTLKIRSTKLEDSAMYFCASTVGSGPSDEQYFGPGTRLTVT.

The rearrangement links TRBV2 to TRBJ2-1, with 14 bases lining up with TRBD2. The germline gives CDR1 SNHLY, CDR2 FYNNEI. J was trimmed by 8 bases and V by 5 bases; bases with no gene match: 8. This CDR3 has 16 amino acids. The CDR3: CASSTGTSGSGDEQFF. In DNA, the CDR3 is TGTGCCAGCAGTACCGGGACTAGCGGGAGTGGGGATGAGCAGTTCTTC.

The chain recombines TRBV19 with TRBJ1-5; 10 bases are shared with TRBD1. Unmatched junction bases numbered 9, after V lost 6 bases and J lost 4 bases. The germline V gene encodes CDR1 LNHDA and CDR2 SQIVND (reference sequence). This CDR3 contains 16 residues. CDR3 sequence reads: CASRKGTGVLNQPQHF. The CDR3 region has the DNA TGTGCCAGTAGGAAGGGGACAGGGGTTTTGAATCAGCCCCAGCATTTT.

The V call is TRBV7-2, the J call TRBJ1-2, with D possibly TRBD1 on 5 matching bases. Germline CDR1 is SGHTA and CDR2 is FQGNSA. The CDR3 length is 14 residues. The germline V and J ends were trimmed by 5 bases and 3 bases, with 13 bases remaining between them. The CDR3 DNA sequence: TGTGCCAGCAGCACTATGGGGGATTACTATGGCTACACCTTC. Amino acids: CASSTMGDYYGYTF.

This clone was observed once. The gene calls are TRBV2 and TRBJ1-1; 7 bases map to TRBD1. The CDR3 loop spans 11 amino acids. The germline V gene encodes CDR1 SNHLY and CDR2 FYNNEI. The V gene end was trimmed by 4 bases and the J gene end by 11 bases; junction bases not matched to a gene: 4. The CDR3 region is CASSGRGAAFF. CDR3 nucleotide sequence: TGTGCCAGCAGTGGCAGGGGGGCGGCTTTCTTT.

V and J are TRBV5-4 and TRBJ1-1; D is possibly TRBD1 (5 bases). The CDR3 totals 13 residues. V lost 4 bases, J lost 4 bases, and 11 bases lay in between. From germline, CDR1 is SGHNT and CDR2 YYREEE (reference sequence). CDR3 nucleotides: TGTGCCAGCAGCCCGGACACTTCCACTGAAGCTTTCTTT. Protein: CASSPDTSTEAFF.

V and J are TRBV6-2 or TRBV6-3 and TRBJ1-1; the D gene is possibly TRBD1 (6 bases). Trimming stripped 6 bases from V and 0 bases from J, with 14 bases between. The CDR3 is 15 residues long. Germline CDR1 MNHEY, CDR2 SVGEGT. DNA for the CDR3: TGTGCCAGCAGCCACGGGGGGGCAGTGAACACTGAAGCTTTCTTT. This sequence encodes CASSHGGAVNTEAFF.

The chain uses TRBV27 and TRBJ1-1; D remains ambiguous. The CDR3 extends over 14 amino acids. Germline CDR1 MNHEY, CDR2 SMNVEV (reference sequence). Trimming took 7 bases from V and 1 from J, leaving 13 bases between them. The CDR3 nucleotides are TGTGCCAGCAACTGGAGAGGCGGGAACACTGAAGCTTTCTTT. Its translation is CASNWRGGNTEAFF.

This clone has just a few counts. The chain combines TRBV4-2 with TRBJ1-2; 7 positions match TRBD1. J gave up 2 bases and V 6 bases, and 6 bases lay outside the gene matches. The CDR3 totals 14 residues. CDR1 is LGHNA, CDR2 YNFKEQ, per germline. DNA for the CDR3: TGTGCCAGCAGTCCAGGGGGGCGGAACTATGGCTACACCTTC. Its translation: CASSPGGRNYGYTF.

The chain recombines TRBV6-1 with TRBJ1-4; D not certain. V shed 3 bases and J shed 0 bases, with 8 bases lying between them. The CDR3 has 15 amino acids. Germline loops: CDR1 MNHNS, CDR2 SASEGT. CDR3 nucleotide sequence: TGTGCCAGCAGTGACGGACCTGCAACTAATGAAAAACTGTTTTTT. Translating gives CASSDGPATNEKLFF.

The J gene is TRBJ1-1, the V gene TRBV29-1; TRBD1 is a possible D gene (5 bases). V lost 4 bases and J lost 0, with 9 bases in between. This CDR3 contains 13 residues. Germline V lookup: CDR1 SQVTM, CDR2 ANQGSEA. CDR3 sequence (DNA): TGCAGCGTTGGAACGGACATGAACACTGAAGCTTTCTTT. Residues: CSVGTDMNTEAFF.

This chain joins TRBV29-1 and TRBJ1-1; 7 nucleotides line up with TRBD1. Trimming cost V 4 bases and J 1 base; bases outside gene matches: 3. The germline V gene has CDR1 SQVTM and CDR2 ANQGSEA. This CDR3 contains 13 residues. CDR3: CSVGWTGNTEAFF. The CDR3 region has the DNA TGCAGCGTTGGCTGGACAGGGAACACTGAAGCTTTCTTT.

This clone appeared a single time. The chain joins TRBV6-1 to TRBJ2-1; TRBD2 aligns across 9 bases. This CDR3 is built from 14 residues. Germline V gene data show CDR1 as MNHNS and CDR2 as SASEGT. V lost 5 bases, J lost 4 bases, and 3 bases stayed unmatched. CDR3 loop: CASSLTSGYNEQFF. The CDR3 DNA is TGTGCCAGCAGTTTAACTAGCGGGTACAATGAGCAGTTCTTC.